Sequencing of this T cell receptor (beta chain) was carried out in a study of naive and memory T cell subsets. Trimming cost V 3 bases and J 9 bases; bases outside gene matches: 4. Germline assignment: CDR1 KGHSH and CDR2 LQKENI. The length of the CDR3 is 14 residues. Cells stained for CD3, CD4, CD8, CD45RA, CD27 and viability were sorted into four CD45RA/CD27 subsets. The table lists this clonotype with many counts. Two oligonucleotides, mixed equimolar, formed the beta constant-region primer covering TRBC1 and TRBC2. TCRdb reprocessed the UMI-ligation and nested PCR reads via MiXCR and lists one record per CDR3 protein. The data show 84,000 or so distinct CDR3 sequences, 6% to 7.5% seen once.

Material: central memory CD4+ T cells from blood. The chain joins TRBV18 to TRBJ1-6; 8 nucleotides align to TRBD1. The sequence was obtained from a human donor in good health. The CDR3 spells CASSPGQDPSPLHF. For the CDR3, the DNA is TGTGCCAGCTCACCGGGACAGGACCCTTCACCCCTCCACTTT.